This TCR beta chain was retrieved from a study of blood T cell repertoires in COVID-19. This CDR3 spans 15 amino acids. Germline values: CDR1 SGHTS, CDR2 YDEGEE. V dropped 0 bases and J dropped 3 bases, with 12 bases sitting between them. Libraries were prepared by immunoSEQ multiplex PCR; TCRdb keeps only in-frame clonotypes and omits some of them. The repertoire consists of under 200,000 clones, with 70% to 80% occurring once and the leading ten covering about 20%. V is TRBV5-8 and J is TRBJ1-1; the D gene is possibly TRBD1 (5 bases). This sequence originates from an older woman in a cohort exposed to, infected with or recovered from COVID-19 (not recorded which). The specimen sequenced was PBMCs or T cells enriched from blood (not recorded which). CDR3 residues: CASSLEGQGYTEAFF. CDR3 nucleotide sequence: TGTGCCAGCAGCTTGGAAGGGCAGGGTTACACTGAAGCTTTCTTT.